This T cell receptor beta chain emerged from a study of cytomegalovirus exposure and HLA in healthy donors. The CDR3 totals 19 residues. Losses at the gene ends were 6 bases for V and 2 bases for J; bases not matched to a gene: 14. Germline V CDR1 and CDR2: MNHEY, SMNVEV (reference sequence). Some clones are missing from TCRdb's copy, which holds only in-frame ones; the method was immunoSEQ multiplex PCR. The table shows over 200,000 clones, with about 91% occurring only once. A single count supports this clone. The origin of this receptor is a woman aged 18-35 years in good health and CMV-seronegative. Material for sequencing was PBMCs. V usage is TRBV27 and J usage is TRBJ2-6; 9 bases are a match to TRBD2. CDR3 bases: TGTGCCAGCAGCGAAAATCTTGGCGGGAGGGCCGCTGGGGCCAACGTCCTGACTTTC. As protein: CASSENLGGRAAGANVLTF. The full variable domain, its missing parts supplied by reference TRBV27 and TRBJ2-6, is EAQVTQNPRYLITVTGKKLTVTCSQNMNHEYMSWYRQDPGLGLRQIYYSMNVEVTDKGDVPEGYKVSRKEKRNFPLILESPSPNQTSLYFCASSENLGGRAAGANVLTFGAGSRLTVL.